This record concerns one TCR beta chain sequence. This sample was taken from a study of blood T cell repertoires in COVID-19. Looking at the study overall: Donors in the United States, Italy and Spain gave samples during acute or convalescent COVID-19. The analysed material was cDNA or gDNA that came from T cells, B-cell-depleted T cells, or PBMCs.

Study processing details: It was from reference gene primer amplification that nucleated cell counts were estimated. Sequencing was performed with immunoSEQ multiplex PCR; in TCRdb, only in-frame clones are kept and a portion is missing. V and J calls and clone size are copied from that table; D and trimming were computed from the DNA. The repertoire holds fewer than 350,000 clones, with around 87% as singletons. Germline V gene sequence: CDR1 SGHNT, CDR2 YYREEE (reference sequence). With 7 bases clipped from V and 3 bases from J, the junction kept 7 bases outside the gene matches. The CDR3 sequence is 14 residues long.

The rearrangement joins TRBV5-4 to TRBJ2-5; 9 bases fit TRBD1. The TCR was taken from a woman between 50 and 59 years old who had recovered from COVID-19. Sequencing input: peripheral blood. The chain's CDR3 is CASGATGGEETQYF. The CDR3 region has the DNA TGTGCCAGCGGCGCAACAGGGGGCGAAGAGACCCAGTACTTC.